Listed below are T cell receptor beta chains from one sample, sequenced in a study of T cell responses to AZD1222 COVID-19 vaccine. Generated by immunoSEQ multiplex PCR, the TCRdb table keeps only in-frame clones and is missing some. The top ten hold 7.5% of the sample, which has more than 95,000 clones, about 90% seen once. The sequencing here drew on peripheral blood, taken on day 0 of AZD1222 vaccination. Source of these receptors: an adult in good health. Each CDR3 is given with its conserved first and last residue.

v_call	j_call	cdr3_aa
TRBV27	TRBJ2-7	CASRLGGQDYEQYF
TRBV9	TRBJ2-1	CASSVLAGSSYNEQFF
TRBV7-2	TRBJ2-5	CASGRGYQETQYF
TRBV18	TRBJ2-7	CASLATGRSGEQYF
TRBV7-2	TRBJ1-5	CASSKDSGNQPQHF
TRBV7-8	TRBJ2-7	CASSLNPGAHEQYF
TRBV7-2	TRBJ1-1	CASSPRPELNTEAFF
TRBV6-5	TRBJ2-4	CASSTGITRAIQYF
TRBV5-5	TRBJ1-3	CASSLQVASGNTIYF
TRBV6-5	TRBJ2-7	CASGEYRVTYEQYF
TRBV21-1	TRBJ1-2	CASSRTVDSARPPGYTF
TRBV2	TRBJ1-5	CAIGQGALLQPQHF
TRBV14	TRBJ2-2	CASSQYGGPGELFF
TRBV6-1	TRBJ2-6	CASSEAGYSSSSGANVLTF
TRBV19	TRBJ1-4	CASSEPTGLTNEKLFF
TRBV7-8	TRBJ2-7	CASSSQPKGGSSYEQYF
TRBV12-3/TRBV12-4	TRBJ1-1	CASSLGGNTEAFF
TRBV28	TRBJ1-2	CASTMSDYGYTF
TRBV6-1	TRBJ1-5	CASSAPGGYSNQPQHF
TRBV6-5	TRBJ1-2	CASSLTGASNYGYTF
TRBV5-4	TRBJ2-1	CASSSTSLEGYEQFF
TRBV2	TRBJ1-5	CASSAQGNQPQHF
TRBV11-2	TRBJ1-4	CASSLTTGKKLFF
TRBV6-5	TRBJ2-1	CASSRDIDNEQFF
TRBV13	TRBJ1-1	CASSPGQMNTEAFF
TRBV30	TRBJ1-5	CAWSVGGSNQPQHF
TRBV28	TRBJ1-6	CASSAGSPLHF
TRBV19	TRBJ2-7	CASSVPGQGFYEQYF
TRBV28	TRBJ1-5	CASSLLRQPQHF
TRBV28	TRBJ1-1	CASSSGSTEAFF
TRBV6-5	TRBJ1-5	CASSSQGNQPQHF
TRBV27	TRBJ2-1	CASSLYKDVGNEQFF
TRBV6-5	TRBJ1-6	CASTYHGLRDSPLHF
TRBV5-8	TRBJ1-3	CASSTTLNPGNTIYF
TRBV9	TRBJ2-2	CASSETSRELFF
TRBV28	TRBJ1-5	CASSQLGPQHF
TRBV5-1	TRBJ1-1	CASSLVAGPWTEAFF
TRBV28	TRBJ1-1	CASSPLWGASNTEAFF
TRBV2	TRBJ1-5	CASSERGASNQPQHF
TRBV19	TRBJ2-2	CASSRDPTYTGELFF